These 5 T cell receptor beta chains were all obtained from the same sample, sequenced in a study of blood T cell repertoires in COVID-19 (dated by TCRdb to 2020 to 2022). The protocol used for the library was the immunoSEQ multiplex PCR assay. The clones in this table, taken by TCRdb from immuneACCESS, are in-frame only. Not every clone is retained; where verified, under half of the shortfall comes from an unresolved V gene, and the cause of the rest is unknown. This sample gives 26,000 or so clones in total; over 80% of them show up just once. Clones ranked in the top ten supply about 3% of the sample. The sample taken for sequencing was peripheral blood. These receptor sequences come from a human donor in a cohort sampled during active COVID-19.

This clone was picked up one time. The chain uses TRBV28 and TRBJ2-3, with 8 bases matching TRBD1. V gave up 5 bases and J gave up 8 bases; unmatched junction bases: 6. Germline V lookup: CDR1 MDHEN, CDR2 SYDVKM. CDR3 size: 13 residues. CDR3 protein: CASSPQGGGTQYF. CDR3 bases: TGTGCCAGCAGTCCACAGGGGGGCGGTACGCAGTATTTT.

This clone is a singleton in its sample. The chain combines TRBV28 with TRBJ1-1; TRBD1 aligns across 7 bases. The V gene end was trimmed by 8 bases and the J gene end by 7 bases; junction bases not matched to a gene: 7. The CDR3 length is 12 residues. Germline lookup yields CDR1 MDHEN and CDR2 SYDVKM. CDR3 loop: CASRGDRVEAFF. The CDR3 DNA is TGTGCCAGCCGCGGAGACAGGGTTGAAGCTTTCTTT.

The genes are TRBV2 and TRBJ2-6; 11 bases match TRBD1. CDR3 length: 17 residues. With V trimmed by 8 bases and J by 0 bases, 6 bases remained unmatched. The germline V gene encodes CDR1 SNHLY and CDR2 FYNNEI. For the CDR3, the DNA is TGTGCCAGCGGAACCGGGACAGGGGGCTCTGGGGCCAACGTCCTGACTTTC. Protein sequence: CASGTGTGGSGANVLTF.

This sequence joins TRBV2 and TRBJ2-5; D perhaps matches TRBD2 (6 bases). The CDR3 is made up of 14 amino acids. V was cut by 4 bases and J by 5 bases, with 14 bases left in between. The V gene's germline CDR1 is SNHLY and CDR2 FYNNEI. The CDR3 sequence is CASSAAGSVETQYF. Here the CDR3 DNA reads TGTGCCAGCAGTGCGGCGGGGAGCGTCGAGACCCAGTACTTC.

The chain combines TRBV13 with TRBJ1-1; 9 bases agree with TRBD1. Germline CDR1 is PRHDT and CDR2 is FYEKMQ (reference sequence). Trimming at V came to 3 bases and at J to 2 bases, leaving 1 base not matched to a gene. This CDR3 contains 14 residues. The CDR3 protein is CASSLGQGNTEAFF. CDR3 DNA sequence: TGTGCCAGCAGCTTGGGACAGGGAAACACTGAAGCTTTCTTT.